The subject of this entry is one TCR beta chain. Its target is not known. The data are from a study of blood T cells in healthy people across ages. Healthy individuals of Caucasian origin from Russia, aged roughly 6 to 95, served as donors. The study, taken as a whole, reports: Both naive CD4+ cell counts and diversity were greater in long-lived donors than in aged donors.

A second roughly 7 to 11 cycle PCR used barcoded and J-beta primers. Via MiXCR, TCRdb re-called the 5' RACE reads, giving one row per CDR3 protein. This sample has 850,000 to 1,100,000 distinct CDR3 sequences, with 30% to 40% found just once. The sequencing input was blood. The receptor was isolated from a young man in good health.

The CDR3 DNA is TGTGCCAGCAGTTCCCGGGACATGCAAGAGACCCAGTACTTC. This codes for CASSSRDMQETQYF. The chain joins TRBV12-3 or TRBV12-4 to TRBJ2-5; D may be TRBD1 (6 bases). This CDR3 comprises 14 residues. V was trimmed by 4 bases and J by 2 bases, leaving 11 bases between them.